One TCR beta chain is described in this entry. Data came from immunoSEQ multiplex PCR; TCRdb stores just in-frame clones and leaves some out. This sample carries about 150,000 clones, roughly nine tenths of them seen once, and the ten largest clones take 1.5% to 2%. Germline V gives CDR1 KGHDR, CDR2 SFDVKD. This CDR3 has 14 amino acids. V shed 4 bases, J shed 7 bases, and the junction held 5 bases outside the gene matches. The record originates from a study of T cell responses to AZD1222 COVID-19 vaccine. Sequencing used peripheral blood, obtained on day 0 of AZD1222 vaccination. V usage is TRBV24-1 and J usage is TRBJ2-1, with 8 positions matching TRBD1. The TCR comes from an adult in good health. In DNA form, the CDR3 reads TGTGCCACCAGTGACACAGGGGGTCGGAATGAGCAGTTCTTC. As protein: CATSDTGGRNEQFF.